The 3 T cell receptor beta chains in this list originate from one sample, sequenced in a study of shared clonotypes between healthy human individuals. TCRdb's copy holds only in-frame clones and misses some; the assay was immunoSEQ multiplex PCR. The sample lists 950,000 to 1,100,000 clones; around 75% were seen once. The sequenced material came from memory CD4+ T cells sorted from blood. Subset meaning: CD45RA-negative fraction. All receptors come from a man between 18 and 35 years old in good health.

The chain employs TRBV10-3 and TRBJ2-7; D may be TRBD1 (5 bases). The germline gives CDR1 ENHRY, CDR2 SYGVKD. V was cut by 6 bases and J by 2 bases, with 11 bases left in between. CDR3 length: 13 residues. CDR3 loop: CAISQQDPYEQYF. For the CDR3, the DNA is TGTGCCATCAGCCAACAGGACCCCTACGAGCAGTACTTC.

The chain carries TRBV5-4 and TRBJ2-2; D remains ambiguous. The germline V gene encodes CDR1 SGHNT and CDR2 YYREEE (reference sequence). V was clipped by 0 bases and J by 6 bases, with 6 bases between them. The CDR3 is 13 residues long. The CDR3 region has the DNA TGTGCCAGCAGCTTGGAGCAGTCCGGGGAGCTGTTTTTT. It is translated as CASSLEQSGELFF.

J is TRBJ1-5 and V is TRBV27; a weak D match, TRBD1 (5 bases). V lost 7 bases and J 4 bases, leaving 11 bases between the germline ends. The CDR3 extends over 13 amino acids. Looked up from germline, CDR1 is MNHEY and CDR2 is SMNVEV (reference sequence). The DNA of the CDR3 is TGTGCCAGCATGGGACTTCGGAATCAGCCCCAGCATTTT. Translation gives CASMGLRNQPQHF.